A single sample gave rise to the 24 T cell receptor beta chains below, sequenced in a study of blood T cell repertoires in COVID-19. Repertoires were generated with immunoSEQ multiplex PCR, while TCRdb's copy carries only in-frame clones and drops some. The sample has 150,000 or so clones; about 85% are singletons. Material: peripheral blood. These receptors originate from a man aged 55 to 70 with COVID-19, enrolled during active disease.

CDR3 bases: TGTGCCAGCAGTCCGGCAGGGGGCACTGAAGCTTTCTTT. Translation gives CASSPAGGTEAFF. The chain links TRBV6-2 or TRBV6-3 to TRBJ1-1, with 7 bases matching TRBD1. This CDR3 has 13 residues. Trimming at V came to 5 bases and at J to 4 bases, leaving 4 bases not matched to a gene. Germline CDR1 MNHEY, CDR2 SVGEGT.

The chain joins TRBV6-5 to TRBJ2-1, with 10 bases lining up with TRBD2. After removal of 4 bases from V and 7 bases from J, the junction contained 7 bases not matched to a gene. The CDR3 extends over 15 amino acids. Germline-derived CDR1 and CDR2 are MNHEY and SVGAGI. CDR3 sequence: CASSSASGGLNEQFF. The CDR3 DNA sequence: TGTGCCAGCAGTTCCGCTAGCGGGGGCTTGAATGAGCAGTTCTTC.

This clone was detected only once. The rearrangement joins TRBV6-5 to TRBJ1-1, with D hard to call. Germline V CDR1 and CDR2: MNHEY, SVGAGI. This CDR3 is built from 12 residues. Trimming left V 6 bases short and J 0 bases short, with 5 bases between. CDR3 bases: TGTGCCAGCAGGAGTGTGAACACTGAAGCTTTCTTT. Translation: CASRSVNTEAFF.

The rearrangement uses TRBV9 and TRBJ2-6, with D tentatively TRBD2 (7 bases). The CDR3 extends over 17 amino acids. Germline-derived CDR1 and CDR2 are SGDLS and YYNGEE. Trimming left V 0 bases short and J 4 bases short, with 14 bases between. CDR3 DNA: TGTGCCAGCAGCGTAGGCGGGGGCTCAGCGGGGGCCAACGTCCTGACTTTC. It specifies CASSVGGGSAGANVLTF.

This chain links TRBV5-1 with TRBJ1-1; D remains unclear. The CDR3 runs to 15 residues. Germline V gene sequence: CDR1 SGHRS, CDR2 YFSETQ. Trimming took 0 bases from V and 4 from J, leaving 13 bases between them. CDR3 sequence reads: CASSLVPGRATEAFF. CDR3 nucleotides: TGCGCCAGCAGCTTGGTACCGGGGAGGGCCACTGAAGCTTTCTTT. Complete variable domain (other parts from reference TRBV5-1 and TRBJ1-1): KAGVTQTPRYLIKTRGQQVTLSCSPISGHRSVSWYQQTPGQGLQFLFEYFSETQRNKGNFPGRFSGRQFSNSRSEMNVSTLELGDSALYLCASSLVPGRATEAFFGQGTRLTVV.

The V and J genes are TRBV19 and TRBJ2-1; maybe TRBD1 (6 bases). Per the germline V gene, CDR1 is LNHDA and CDR2 is SQIVND (reference sequence). CDR3 length equals 13 residues. Trimming took 6 bases from V and 8 from J, leaving 14 bases between them. The CDR3 bases are TGTGCCAGTAGCCACAGGGTTGGGGATGAGCAGTTCTTC. Translating gives CASSHRVGDEQFF.

The V gene is TRBV6-2 or TRBV6-3, the J gene TRBJ2-2; no reliable D call. This CDR3 comprises 14 residues. Trimming cost V 6 bases and J 4 bases, with 12 bases left between them. From germline, CDR1 is MNHEY and CDR2 SVGEGT. CDR3 nucleotide sequence: TGTGCCAGCAGCCTTTTAGCTATCACCGGGGAGCTGTTTTTT. It is translated as CASSLLAITGELFF.

This chain connects TRBV6-5 to TRBJ1-1; the D gene is possibly TRBD1 (5 bases). Trimming cost V 7 bases and J 8 bases, with 17 bases left between them. The CDR3 is 13 residues long. Germline CDR1 reads MNHEY; CDR2 reads SVGAGI. The CDR3 spells CASTQGGLGEAFF. Written as DNA, the CDR3 is TGTGCCAGCACCCAGGGAGGCCTGGGGGAAGCTTTCTTT.

The chain employs TRBV12-3 or TRBV12-4 and TRBJ1-5; tentatively, D is TRBD1 (6 bases). V was clipped by 5 bases and J by 2 bases, with 7 bases between them. The CDR3 spans 13 residues. The CDR3, as DNA: TGTGCCAGCAGTAACAGGGGCAATCAGCCCCAGCATTTT. Translating gives CASSNRGNQPQHF.

This chain joins TRBV18 and TRBJ2-7; D call uncertain. Trimming took off 4 bases at V and 3 bases at J, with 16 bases between the two ends. This CDR3 comprises 15 residues. CDR1 and CDR2 from the germline V gene are KGHSH and LQKENI. The DNA of the CDR3 is TGTGCCAGCTCACTGAATCCCGACAACGACTACGAGCAGTACTTC. It encodes CASSLNPDNDYEQYF.

On this clone: Other DNA sequences in the sample encode the same CDR3. The CDR3 here is CASSYGGGRQYEQYF. The DNA for the CDR3 is TGTGCCAGCAGTTACGGGGGGGGCCGACAATACGAGCAGTACTTC. The gene calls are TRBV6-5 and TRBJ2-7, with D possibly matching TRBD2 (7 bases). Deletions cut 2 bases from V and 4 bases from J, with 15 bases between. CDR1 is MNHEY, CDR2 SVGAGI, per germline. CDR3 length: 15 amino acids.

This clone was detected once. The CDR3 coding sequence is TGCGCCAGCAGCTTGGGATACACAGGGGTTGTTGAGCAGTTCTTC. Protein product: CASSLGYTGVVEQFF. This sequence joins TRBV5-1 and TRBJ2-1; TRBD1 matches 7 bases. CDR1 is SGHRS, CDR2 YFSETQ, per germline. The CDR3 spans 15 residues. Losses at the gene ends were 0 bases for V and 9 bases for J; bases not matched to a gene: 9.

The V and J genes are TRBV18 and TRBJ2-1, with D possibly TRBD2 on 7 matching bases. This CDR3 spans 12 amino acids. Looked up from germline, CDR1 is KGHSH and CDR2 is LQKENI. V was shortened by 5 bases and J by 10 bases, with 12 bases between the two germline ends. The CDR3 reads CASSGLGGEQFF. CDR3 nucleotide sequence: TGTGCCAGCTCAGGACTAGGGGGGGAGCAGTTCTTC.

V gene TRBV28 combines with J gene TRBJ1-5; possible D gene TRBD1, 5 bases. Germline CDR1 and CDR2: MDHEN and SYDVKM. This CDR3 comprises 14 residues. V lost 6 bases and J lost 2, with 11 bases in between. CDR3 nucleotides: TGTGCCAGCAGCCAGGGTGGAGGCAATCAGCCCCAGCATTTT. Translating gives CASSQGGGNQPQHF.

V gene TRBV9 combines with J gene TRBJ1-6; a weak D match, TRBD1 (6 bases). The V gene's germline CDR1 is SGDLS and CDR2 YYNGEE. Deletions cut 2 bases from V and 10 bases from J, with 16 bases between. CDR3 size: 15 residues. The CDR3 sequence is CASSVPGASESPLHF. Written as DNA, the CDR3 is TGTGCCAGCAGCGTCCCAGGGGCTTCGGAATCACCCCTCCACTTT.

The chain uses TRBV29-1 and TRBJ1-1; 7 positions agree with TRBD1. V lost 7 bases, J lost 1 base, and 9 bases stayed unmatched. The CDR3 is 14 residues long. Germline CDR1 is SQVTM and CDR2 is ANQGSEA. The chain's CDR3 is CSAGQAVKNTEAFF. CDR3 nucleotides: TGCAGCGCCGGACAGGCTGTTAAGAACACTGAAGCTTTCTTT. Full variable domain (rest looked up from reference TRBV29-1 and TRBJ1-1): SAVISQKPSRDICQRGTSLTIQCQVDSQVTMMFWYRQQPGQSLTLIATANQGSEATYESGFVIDKFPISRPNLTFSTLTVSNMSPEDSSIYLCSAGQAVKNTEAFFGQGTRLTVV.

This clone was recorded only once. The chain employs TRBV20-1 and TRBJ2-1; 9 bases are a match to TRBD2. J gave up 9 bases and V 6 bases, and 12 bases lay outside the gene matches. The germline V gene has CDR1 DFQATT and CDR2 SNEGSKA (reference sequence). CDR3 length: 14 amino acids. This CDR3 is CSASDGGRATEQFF. The CDR3 DNA follows: TGCAGTGCGAGTGATGGCGGGAGGGCCACTGAGCAGTTCTTC.

CDR3 sequence (DNA): TGTGCCAGCAGCGTAGGTGGGGGGTATCAGCCCCAGCATTTT. Its translation is CASSVGGGYQPQHF. This chain links TRBV9 with TRBJ1-5; perhaps TRBD1 as D (5 bases). The CDR3 is made up of 14 amino acids. Germline loops: CDR1 SGDLS, CDR2 YYNGEE. Trimming shortened V by 0 bases and J by 5 bases, and 9 bases separated the two germline ends.

This chain links TRBV18 with TRBJ2-6, with D perhaps matching TRBD2 (5 bases). CDR1 and CDR2 (germline): KGHSH, LQKENI. This CDR3 region has 16 residues. The V and J ends lost 2 bases and 0 bases respectively, with 8 bases between them. CDR3 region: CASSPGEGSGANVLTF. DNA for the CDR3: TGTGCCAGCTCACCAGGTGAGGGCTCTGGGGCCAACGTCCTGACTTTC. Together with reference TRBV18 and TRBJ2-6, the CDR3 gives the full variable domain: NAGVMQNPRHLVRRRGQEARLRCSPMKGHSHVYWYRQLPEEGLKFMVYLQKENIIDESGMPKERFSAEFPKEGPSILRIQQVVRGDSAAYFCASSPGEGSGANVLTFGAGSRLTVL.

The rearrangement uses TRBV5-1 and TRBJ1-4; TRBD1 matches at 7 bases. Trimming took 4 bases from V and 8 from J; bases not matched to a gene: 8. The CDR3 totals 14 residues. CDR1 is SGHRS, CDR2 YFSETQ, per germline. In DNA, the CDR3 is TGCGCCAGCAGCCCGGGACAGCTGGAGGAAAAACTGTTTTTT. Translating it yields CASSPGQLEEKLFF.

This clone was seen a single time. J is TRBJ2-3 and V is TRBV18, with a weak D call TRBD2 (6 bases). Trimming took 1 base from V and 6 from J, leaving 17 bases between them. CDR1 is KGHSH and CDR2 is LQKENI in the germline V gene. The CDR3 extends over 16 amino acids. CDR3 DNA sequence: TGTGCCAGCTCACCACTACCGGCGGGAAAGGGGGATACGCAGTATTTT. Its translation: CASSPLPAGKGDTQYF.

The rearrangement links TRBV18 to TRBJ1-1, with D unclear. Germline CDR1 and CDR2: KGHSH and LQKENI. This CDR3 has 12 residues. Trimming shortened V by 3 bases and J by 3 bases, and 5 bases separated the two germline ends. CDR3 DNA sequence: TGTGCCAGCTCACCCCGGGACACTGAAGCTTTCTTT. It yields the protein CASSPRDTEAFF.

The rearrangement uses TRBV29-1 and TRBJ2-1; a weak D match, TRBD2 (6 bases). Germline CDR1 is SQVTM and CDR2 is ANQGSEA. The CDR3 is made up of 12 amino acids. V was shortened by 4 bases and J by 10 bases, with 14 bases between the two germline ends. CDR3 residues: CSVGGAPREQFF. As DNA, the CDR3 is TGCAGCGTTGGCGGGGCCCCCAGGGAGCAGTTCTTC.

This chain uses TRBV3-1 (or the pseudogene TRBV3-2) with TRBJ1-1; 9 positions match TRBD1. Germline loops: CDR1 LGHDT, CDR2 YNNKEL (reference sequence). V was clipped by 1 base and J by 3 bases; unmatched bases: 9. There are 17 residues in the CDR3. In nucleotides, the CDR3 is TGTGCCAGCAGCCAAGCAAAGACAGGGGGAGAGGACACTGAAGCTTTCTTT. Translated, it gives CASSQAKTGGEDTEAFF.